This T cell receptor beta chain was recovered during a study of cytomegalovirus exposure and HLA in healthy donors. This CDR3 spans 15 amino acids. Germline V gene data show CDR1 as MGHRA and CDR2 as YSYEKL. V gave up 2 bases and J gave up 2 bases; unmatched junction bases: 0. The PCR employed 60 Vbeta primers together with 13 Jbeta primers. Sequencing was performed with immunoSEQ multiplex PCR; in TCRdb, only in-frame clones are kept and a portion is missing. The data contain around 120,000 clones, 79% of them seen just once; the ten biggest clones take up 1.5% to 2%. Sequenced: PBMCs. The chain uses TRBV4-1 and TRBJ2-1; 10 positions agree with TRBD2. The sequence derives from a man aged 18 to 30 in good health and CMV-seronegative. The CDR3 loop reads CASSQLAGAYNEQFF. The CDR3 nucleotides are TGCGCCAGCAGCCAACTAGCGGGAGCCTACAATGAGCAGTTCTTC.